These T cell receptor beta chains were read from a single sample in a study of blood T cell repertoires in COVID-19. Profiling relied on immunoSEQ multiplex PCR, and the TCRdb table lists in-frame clones only, not all of them. The profile covers about 110,000 clones, with just over 85% appearing a single time and around 2% taken by the ten largest. The sequenced sample was peripheral blood. The receptors were gathered from a human donor in a cohort sampled during active COVID-19. CDR3s include the opening cysteine and the closing phenylalanine or tryptophan. A D gene is named only where the DNA matches it firmly. Clone sizes are given selectively: once, few, many, or a class where the clone is expanded.

clone_size: NA; v_call: TRBV6-5; d_call: TRBD1; j_call: TRBJ1-5; cdr3_aa: CASSSGQGNQPQHF; cdr3_nt: TGTGCCAGCAGTTCTGGACAGGGCAATCAGCCCCAGCATTTT
clone_size: NA; v_call: TRBV11-1; d_call: TRBD1; j_call: TRBJ2-7; cdr3_aa: CASSSGQPGTGEQYF; cdr3_nt: TGTGCCAGCAGCTCGGGACAGCCCGGGACGGGCGAGCAGTACTTC
clone_size: NA; v_call: TRBV30; d_call: NA; j_call: TRBJ1-2; cdr3_aa: CACQTGGARPKRGYTF; cdr3_nt: TGTGCCTGCCAAACGGGGGGCGCGCGGCCAAAACGAGGCTACACCTTC
clone_size: NA; v_call: TRBV28; d_call: NA; j_call: TRBJ1-4; cdr3_aa: CASMGGGLGGEKLFF; cdr3_nt: TGTGCCAGCATGGGCGGGGGGCTAGGGGGTGAAAAACTGTTTTTT
clone_size: NA; v_call: TRBV6-6; d_call: TRBD1; j_call: TRBJ2-7; cdr3_aa: CATRLGTGSLGYEQYF; cdr3_nt: TGTGCCACTAGACTGGGGACAGGTAGTTTAGGCTACGAGCAGTACTTC
clone_size: NA; v_call: TRBV18; d_call: NA; j_call: TRBJ1-4; cdr3_aa: CASSLQGRDEKLFF; cdr3_nt: TGTGCCAGCTCACTCCAGGGGAGGGATGAAAAACTGTTTTTT
clone_size: NA; v_call: TRBV29-1; d_call: NA; j_call: TRBJ2-7; cdr3_aa: CSVESSYEQYF; cdr3_nt: TGCAGCGTTGAAAGCTCATACGAGCAGTACTTC
clone_size: NA; v_call: TRBV7-2; d_call: TRBD1; j_call: TRBJ2-7; cdr3_aa: CASRWTGGLYEQYF; cdr3_nt: TGTGCCAGCAGGTGGACAGGGGGCCTCTACGAGCAGTACTTC
clone_size: NA; v_call: TRBV13; d_call: TRBD1; j_call: TRBJ1-1; cdr3_aa: CASSSQGARMNTEAFF; cdr3_nt: TGTGCCAGCAGCTCGCAGGGGGCGAGGATGAACACTGAAGCTTTCTTT
clone_size: NA; v_call: TRBV11-2; d_call: TRBD2; j_call: TRBJ2-3; cdr3_aa: CASRTSGRTDTQYF; cdr3_nt: TGTGCCAGCAGGACTAGCGGGAGAACAGATACGCAGTATTTT
clone_size: NA; v_call: TRBV18; d_call: NA; j_call: TRBJ2-5; cdr3_aa: CASSPPGGLETQYF; cdr3_nt: TGTGCCAGCTCACCACCGGGGGGTTTGGAGACCCAGTACTTC
clone_size: NA; v_call: TRBV6-5; d_call: TRBD1; j_call: TRBJ1-1; cdr3_aa: CASRYRQGNTEAFF; cdr3_nt: TGTGCCAGCAGATACAGACAGGGAAACACTGAAGCTTTCTTT
clone_size: few; v_call: TRBV7-2; d_call: TRBD1; j_call: TRBJ2-7; cdr3_aa: CASSSPDLTGRYEQYF; cdr3_nt: TGTGCCAGCAGCTCACCTGATCTGACAGGGCGATACGAGCAGTACTTC
clone_size: NA; v_call: TRBV4-2; d_call: NA; j_call: TRBJ1-4; cdr3_aa: CASSQVGANEKLFF; cdr3_nt: TGTGCCAGCAGCCAAGTAGGGGCTAATGAAAAACTGTTTTTT
clone_size: few; v_call: TRBV29-1; d_call: NA; j_call: TRBJ1-2; cdr3_aa: CSVVRAGGYTF; cdr3_nt: TGCAGCGTTGTCAGGGCTGGCGGCTACACCTTC
clone_size: NA; v_call: TRBV6-5; d_call: TRBD1; j_call: TRBJ1-2; cdr3_aa: CASSYGQGGGGYTF; cdr3_nt: TGTGCCAGCAGTTATGGACAGGGGGGTGGTGGCTACACCTTC